These 20 T cell receptor beta chains were sequenced from one sample in a study of blood T cell repertoires in COVID-19. Profiling relied on immunoSEQ multiplex PCR, and the TCRdb table lists in-frame clones only, not all of them. The sample holds 200,000 to 300,000 clones, 70% to 90% seen once. The material sequenced was peripheral blood. These receptor sequences come from a woman in her 30s who had recovered from COVID-19.

J is TRBJ1-1 and V is TRBV15; D gene uncertain. Germline CDR1 and CDR2: LNHNV and YYDKDF (reference sequence). V shed 1 base and J shed 1 base, with 10 bases lying between them. The CDR3 runs to 15 residues. DNA for the CDR3: TGTGCCACCAGCAGAGGTGGAGGGTGGAACACTGAAGCTTTCTTT. Translating it yields CATSRGGGWNTEAFF.

The V gene is TRBV9, the J gene TRBJ2-5; 8 bases match TRBD2. Germline CDR1 SGDLS, CDR2 YYNGEE. This CDR3 is 16 amino acids long. With V trimmed by 0 bases and J by 2 bases, 6 bases remained unmatched. CDR3 in DNA: TGTGCCAGCAGCGTAGATAGCGGGGTATTTCAAGAGACCCAGTACTTC. It is translated as CASSVDSGVFQETQYF.

The V gene is TRBV6-2 or TRBV6-3, the J gene TRBJ1-2; D call uncertain. The CDR3 is made up of 14 amino acids. CDR1 MNHEY and CDR2 SVGEGT come from the germline V gene. V gave up 2 bases and J gave up 8 bases, with 15 bases separating them. DNA for the CDR3: TGTGCCAGCAGTTACGCGGGTGAGGGTTTCGGCTACACCTTC. Residues: CASSYAGEGFGYTF.

The chain combines TRBV11-2 with TRBJ2-5; a weak D match, TRBD1 (6 bases). CDR1 is SGHAT, CDR2 FQNNGV, per germline. The CDR3 is 15 residues long. V shed 3 bases and J shed 5 bases, with 16 bases lying between them. The CDR3 sequence: CASSFTAGVGETQYF. The CDR3 DNA is TGTGCCAGCAGCTTTACGGCAGGGGTCGGGGAGACCCAGTACTTC.

This clone was detected only once. This chain uses TRBV10-3 with TRBJ2-3, with a weak D call TRBD2 (6 bases). The CDR3 totals 14 residues. CDR1 and CDR2 (germline): ENHRY, SYGVKD. Between the trimmed V and J ends, which lost 4 bases and 5 bases, there was a span of 13 bases. The DNA of the CDR3 is TGTGCCATCAGTGCCGGGAGTACTGTAGATACGCAGTATTTT. It encodes CAISAGSTVDTQYF.

The chain carries TRBV5-1 and TRBJ1-1, with 12 bases matching TRBD1. Trimming at V came to 4 bases and at J to 0 bases, leaving 4 bases not matched to a gene. The CDR3 totals 16 residues. The V gene's germline CDR1 is SGHRS and CDR2 YFSETQ. CDR3 DNA sequence: TGCGCCAGCAGCCCGGGGACAGGGGGCATGAACACTGAAGCTTTCTTT. As protein: CASSPGTGGMNTEAFF.

The chain carries TRBV5-1 and TRBJ1-2; 9 bases align to TRBD1. V lost 4 bases to trimming and J lost 4 bases; unmatched junction nucleotides: 8. CDR3 size: 15 residues. In germline, CDR1 is SGHRS, CDR2 YFSETQ. CDR3 residues: CASSITGGEAYGYTF. The CDR3 coding sequence is TGCGCCAGCAGCATAACAGGGGGCGAGGCCTATGGCTACACCTTC.

The rearrangement uses TRBV7-3 and TRBJ2-3; 7 positions match TRBD1. V trimming: 8 bases; J trimming: 1 base; junction bases outside the gene matches: 0. Per germline, CDR1 SGHTA and CDR2 FQGTGA. The CDR3 has 12 amino acids. Here the CDR3 reads CASGQGTDTQYF. The CDR3 nucleotides read TGTGCCAGCGGACAGGGCACAGATACGCAGTATTTT.

V is TRBV10-3 and J is TRBJ2-7; 10 nucleotides align to TRBD1. This CDR3 comprises 14 residues. V trimming: 6 bases; J trimming: 2 bases; junction bases outside the gene matches: 4. Germline V gene sequence: CDR1 ENHRY, CDR2 SYGVKD. CDR3 residues: CAISSGTGAYEQYF. In DNA, the CDR3 is TGTGCCATCAGCTCCGGGACAGGGGCCTACGAGCAGTACTTC.

V gene TRBV9 combines with J gene TRBJ2-5; the D gene is possibly TRBD1 (6 bases). Trimming shortened V by 1 base and J by 5 bases, and 9 bases separated the two germline ends. The germline V gene encodes CDR1 SGDLS and CDR2 YYNGEE. The CDR3 is made up of 13 amino acids. CDR3 residues: CASSVTGLETQYF. The CDR3 DNA reads TGTGCCAGCAGCGTAACAGGGTTGGAGACCCAGTACTTC.

The rearrangement joins TRBV3-1 (or the pseudogene TRBV3-2) to TRBJ1-4, with 8 bases aligning to TRBD1. Germline V gene sequence: CDR1 LGHDT, CDR2 YNNKEL (reference sequence). V lost 2 bases and J lost 7; bases outside the gene matches: 6. The CDR3 spans 15 residues. DNA for the CDR3: TGTGCCAGCAGCCAATACGACAGGGGCACTGAAAAACTGTTTTTT. This gives the protein CASSQYDRGTEKLFF.

The J gene is TRBJ1-2, the V gene TRBV5-4, with D possibly matching TRBD1 (5 bases). Germline V CDR1 and CDR2: SGHNT, YYREEE (reference sequence). The CDR3 loop spans 15 amino acids. The V end lost 7 bases, the J end lost 6 bases, and 22 bases lay between the germline ends. The CDR3 DNA reads TGTGCCAGCTCAACACCCAACCCCGGGGGGAATGGCTACACCTTC. Amino acid sequence: CASSTPNPGGNGYTF.

The table lists this clone with a count of one. The CDR3 region is CASSGRLAGGSYEQYF. The CDR3 DNA sequence: TGTGCCAGCAGCGGCCGACTAGCGGGGGGATCCTACGAGCAGTACTTC. The chain couples TRBV7-2 to TRBJ2-7; TRBD2 matches at 13 bases. This CDR3 region has 16 residues. V lost 5 bases to trimming and J lost 1 base; unmatched junction nucleotides: 5. Germline V CDR1 and CDR2: SGHTA, FQGNSA.

The chain links TRBV9 to TRBJ2-3; 11 nucleotides agree with TRBD2. This CDR3 has 16 residues. Germline CDR1 and CDR2: SGDLS and YYNGEE. After removal of 3 bases from V and 0 bases from J, the junction contained 3 bases not matched to a gene. The CDR3 DNA reads as TGTGCCAGCAGCGCCCGGACTAGCGGGAGCACAGATACGCAGTATTTT. Residues: CASSARTSGSTDTQYF.

This chain joins TRBV19 and TRBJ2-1; 9 positions match TRBD2. Germline-derived CDR1 and CDR2 are LNHDA and SQIVND (reference sequence). This CDR3 is built from 15 residues. V dropped 6 bases and J dropped 4; count of bases not matched to a gene: 7. The CDR3 reads CASSLSGGRYNEQFF. The CDR3 bases are TGTGCCAGTAGCCTTAGCGGGGGCCGATACAATGAGCAGTTCTTC.

The J gene is TRBJ2-5, the V gene TRBV29-1; tentatively, D is TRBD1 (6 bases). CDR1 is SQVTM and CDR2 is ANQGSEA in the germline V gene. The CDR3 runs 12 residues. Trimming stripped 5 bases from V and 4 bases from J, with 11 bases between. The CDR3 reads CSVRKGGETQYF. The CDR3 bases are TGCAGCGTTCGTAAAGGGGGAGAGACCCAGTACTTC.

The chain employs TRBV7-9 and TRBJ2-7; 9 nucleotides align to TRBD1. V lost 5 bases and J lost 5; bases outside the gene matches: 13. The CDR3 consists of 16 residues. Germline CDR1 is SEHNR and CDR2 is FQNEAQ (reference sequence). The DNA for the CDR3 is TGTGCCAGCAGCCAACCTAGGGGACAGGGCGGCCACGAGCAGTACTTC. Its translation: CASSQPRGQGGHEQYF.

In its sample, this clone was seen a few times. V and J are TRBV7-3 and TRBJ1-1, with a weak D call TRBD1 (5 bases). V was cut by 0 bases and J by 13 bases, with 6 bases left in between. The length of the CDR3 is 10 residues. Germline V gene sequence: CDR1 SGHTA, CDR2 FQGTGA. The CDR3 sequence is CASSLTGGFF. The CDR3 DNA sequence: TGTGCCAGCAGCTTAACCGGGGGTTTCTTT.

This clone was seen a single time. The V gene is TRBV5-5, the J gene TRBJ2-7; D possibly corresponds to TRBD2 (5 bases). This CDR3 contains 14 residues. The ends were cut back, 0 bases at V and 3 bases at J, with 10 bases in the middle. Germline-derived CDR1 and CDR2 are SGHKS and YYEKEE (reference sequence). The CDR3 nucleotides read TGTGCCAGCAGCTTGGTGGGTAGCGACTACGAGCAGTACTTC. This translates into CASSLVGSDYEQYF.

This chain uses TRBV14 with TRBJ2-7; 8 bases match TRBD1. CDR3 length equals 15 residues. Germline-derived CDR1 and CDR2 are SGHDN and FVKESK. V shed 0 bases and J 5 bases; nucleotides not matched to a gene: 6. CDR3 in amino acids: CASSQDRTGPHEQYF. The CDR3 nucleotides read TGTGCCAGCAGCCAAGACCGGACAGGGCCCCACGAGCAGTACTTC.